The 27 T cell receptor beta chains reported below all come from one sample, sequenced in a study of memory CD4+ T cells and cytomegalovirus serostatus. Single viable CD3+CD4+CD8-CD45RO+ cells were sorted as the memory CD4+ T cells. Sequencing used immunoSEQ multiplex PCR; TCRdb keeps in-frame clones, though not all of them. The sample gives approximately 40,000 clones, 76% of which show up once; roughly 2% is in the top ten. Sequencing input: memory CD4+ T cells from blood. The receptors come from an adult in good health and CMV-seronegative.

By frequency in the sample, this clone is medium-sized. Other DNA sequences from this sample encode an identical CDR3 as well. CDR3 amino acids: CASSGTGNTGELFF. The CDR3 DNA is TGCGCCAGCAGCGGGACAGGGAACACCGGGGAGCTGTTTTTT. The rearrangement uses TRBV5-1 and TRBJ2-2; 8 bases align to TRBD1. With 4 bases clipped from V and 1 base from J, the junction kept 0 bases outside the gene matches. The CDR3 is 14 residues long. The germline CDR1 and CDR2 sequences are SGHRS and YFSETQ.

This clone was counted a few times. J is TRBJ1-4 and V is TRBV7-6, with TRBD1 matching 9 bases. The J segment lost 7 bases and the V segment lost 4 bases, leaving 10 bases of the junction unmatched. Germline loops: CDR1 SGHVS, CDR2 FNYEAQ. The CDR3 runs to 16 residues. The CDR3 DNA sequence: TGTGCCAGCAGCTCCCTTAATCCGGGACAGGGTGAAAAACTGTTTTTT. Amino acids: CASSSLNPGQGEKLFF.

The V gene is TRBV6-5, the J gene TRBJ2-7; possibly TRBD2 for D (6 bases). The ends were cut back, 2 bases at V and 4 bases at J, with 12 bases in the middle. The CDR3 contains 14 residues. Germline lookup yields CDR1 MNHEY and CDR2 SVGAGI. CDR3 residues: CASSYVRGPYEQYF. The CDR3 DNA sequence: TGTGCCAGCAGTTACGTGCGGGGACCTTACGAGCAGTACTTC.

The rearrangement links TRBV4-1 to TRBJ2-3, with 15 bases matching TRBD2. Looked up from germline, CDR1 is MGHRA and CDR2 is YSYEKL. CDR3 length: 17 amino acids. V lost 4 bases and J lost 6; bases outside the gene matches: 8. The DNA of the CDR3 is TGCGCCAGCAGCCGCGAGAGGACTAGCGGGGGGGCTGATACGCAGTATTTT. It translates to CASSRERTSGGADTQYF.

This chain uses TRBV6-5 with TRBJ2-7; D perhaps matches TRBD2 (6 bases). The CDR3 has 15 residues. Germline loops: CDR1 MNHEY, CDR2 SVGAGI. Trimming stripped 6 bases from V and 1 base from J, with 16 bases between. CDR3 sequence (DNA): TGTGCCAGCAGAGACGGGGGACCCGGGTCCTACGAGCAGTACTTC. It codes for CASRDGGPGSYEQYF.

This clone was counted only a few times. This chain links TRBV25-1 with TRBJ2-7, with D possibly matching TRBD1 (6 bases). In germline, CDR1 is MGHDK, CDR2 SYGVNS. Trimming left V 4 bases short and J 2 bases short, with 12 bases between. This CDR3 contains 14 residues. The CDR3 protein is CASSASTGTYEQYF. The CDR3 nucleotides are TGTGCCAGCAGTGCATCGACAGGCACCTACGAGCAGTACTTC.

The rearrangement uses TRBV10-3 and TRBJ2-1, with TRBD2 matching over 8 bases. V trimming: 8 bases; J trimming: 6 bases; junction bases outside the gene matches: 9. Germline CDR1 reads ENHRY; CDR2 reads SYGVKD. CDR3 length equals 14 residues. CDR3 nucleotide sequence: TGTGCCATCTATCGGGGGGGCTTATCCAATGAGCAGTTCTTC. It translates to CAIYRGGLSNEQFF.

The rearrangement uses TRBV25-1 and TRBJ2-3; D is unresolved. Trimming shortened V by 4 bases and J by 2 bases, and 10 bases separated the two germline ends. The CDR3 spans 14 residues. Germline lookup yields CDR1 MGHDK and CDR2 SYGVNS. The CDR3 sequence: CASSGPRITDTQYF. In DNA form, the CDR3 reads TGTGCCAGCAGTGGACCTAGGATCACAGATACGCAGTATTTT.

This clone was recorded only once. V and J are TRBV5-1 and TRBJ2-5; no firm D call. This CDR3 has 14 residues. V was cut by 0 bases and J by 2 bases, with 8 bases left in between. Germline V lookup: CDR1 SGHRS, CDR2 YFSETQ. The CDR3 sequence is CASSLVQPQETQYF. The CDR3, as DNA: TGCGCCAGCAGCTTGGTGCAGCCACAAGAGACCCAGTACTTC. Full variable domain (remainder filled in from reference TRBV5-1 and TRBJ2-5): KAGVTQTPRYLIKTRGQQVTLSCSPISGHRSVSWYQQTPGQGLQFLFEYFSETQRNKGNFPGRFSGRQFSNSRSEMNVSTLELGDSALYLCASSLVQPQETQYFGPGTRLLVL.

The V call is TRBV11-3, the J call TRBJ2-7; 10 bases are shared with TRBD1. Germline-derived CDR1 and CDR2 are SGHNT and YENEEA. The V segment lost 5 bases and the J segment 2 bases; nucleotides outside the gene matches: 3. This CDR3 has 14 amino acids. CDR3 nucleotide sequence: TGTGCCAGCAGCCCGGGGACAGGGGCCTACGAGCAGTACTTC. Amino acids: CASSPGTGAYEQYF.

CDR3 DNA sequence: TGCGCCAGCAGCAGCGGGACGGGAGCCTACGAGCAGTACTTC. Translated: CASSSGTGAYEQYF. This sequence joins TRBV5-1 and TRBJ2-7, with 7 positions matching TRBD2. J gave up 2 bases and V 4 bases, and 6 bases lay outside the gene matches. The germline V gene encodes CDR1 SGHRS and CDR2 YFSETQ. The CDR3 contains 14 residues.

The chain carries TRBV19 and TRBJ1-1; D remains unclear. Germline assignment: CDR1 LNHDA and CDR2 SQIVND (reference sequence). V was trimmed by 5 bases and J by 1 base, leaving 17 bases between them. The CDR3 covers 16 residues. CDR3 amino acids: CASSASLGVTNTEAFF. In nucleotides, the CDR3 is TGTGCCAGTAGTGCCTCTCTTGGCGTGACGAACACTGAAGCTTTCTTT.

The genes are TRBV7-3 and TRBJ2-1, with D possibly being TRBD1 (5 bases). CDR3 length: 14 amino acids. Germline V gives CDR1 SGHTA, CDR2 FQGTGA. The V end lost 2 bases, the J end lost 3 bases, and 8 bases lay between the germline ends. The CDR3 bases are TGTGCCAGCAGCTTATCCAGGGACTACAATGAGCAGTTCTTC. Residues: CASSLSRDYNEQFF.

V gene TRBV9 combines with J gene TRBJ1-1, with no clear D. V was clipped by 4 bases and J by 5 bases, with 12 bases between them. In germline, CDR1 is SGDLS, CDR2 YYNGEE. The CDR3 runs 13 residues. The CDR3 nucleotides read TGTGCCAGCAGCCCCCTTCAGTCGACTGAAGCTTTCTTT. This encodes CASSPLQSTEAFF.

The rearrangement joins TRBV19 to TRBJ1-5; 9 bases agree with TRBD1. The CDR3 has 16 residues. The junction had 8 bases not matched to a gene; V was cut back by 4 bases and J by 4 bases. The germline V gene encodes CDR1 LNHDA and CDR2 SQIVND (reference sequence). This CDR3 reads CASSTRQGGGNQPQHF. The DNA for the CDR3 is TGTGCCAGTAGTACCCGACAGGGGGGAGGAAATCAGCCCCAGCATTTT.

This chain uses TRBV28 with TRBJ2-7, with TRBD1 as a possible D gene (5 bases). This CDR3 comprises 15 residues. Trimming took off 6 bases at V and 4 bases at J, with 19 bases between the two ends. Germline V CDR1 and CDR2: MDHEN, SYDVKM. In DNA form, the CDR3 reads TGTGCCAGCAGGGCAGGGTCCGGGTCGGCTTACGAGCAGTACTTC. This sequence encodes CASRAGSGSAYEQYF.

The rearrangement uses TRBV11-2 and TRBJ2-5; 7 nucleotides line up with TRBD1. With 7 bases clipped from V and 4 bases from J, the junction kept 12 bases outside the gene matches. CDR1 is SGHAT and CDR2 is FQNNGV in the germline V gene. The CDR3 spans 15 residues. CDR3 sequence (DNA): TGTGCCAGCACCCCTAACACAGGGGCGGGAGAGACCCAGTACTTC. This sequence encodes CASTPNTGAGETQYF.

The chain links TRBV6-1 to TRBJ2-1; tentative D call: TRBD1 (5 bases). V gave up 4 bases and J gave up 2 bases, with 9 bases separating them. Germline CDR1 MNHNS, CDR2 SASEGT. This CDR3 contains 14 residues. CDR3 coding DNA: TGTGCCAGCAGTGTTGTAGGGGCCTACAATGAGCAGTTCTTC. It yields the protein CASSVVGAYNEQFF.

The genes are TRBV12-5 and TRBJ1-4; a weak D match, TRBD1 (6 bases). With 6 bases removed from V and 8 bases from J, the gap between germline ends came to 13 bases. The CDR3 has 13 residues. Germline CDR1 LGHNT, CDR2 FRNRAP. CDR3 protein: CASGRGGSEKLFF. DNA for the CDR3: TGTGCTAGTGGCCGAGGGGGGTCGGAAAAACTGTTTTTT.

The V gene is TRBV7-3, the J gene TRBJ1-3, with D unresolved. Looked up from germline, CDR1 is SGHTA and CDR2 is FQGTGA. Trimming pared 5 bases from V and 2 bases from J, leaving 13 bases between. The length of the CDR3 is 15 residues. The CDR3 DNA reads TGTGCCAGCAGCCTTTACGCAGAAACTGGAAACACCATATATTTT. It is translated as CASSLYAETGNTIYF.

The chain carries TRBV7-6 and TRBJ2-4; possibly TRBD1 for D (5 bases). The CDR3 covers 16 residues. V lost 5 bases and J lost 7, with 21 bases in between. Per the germline V gene, CDR1 is SGHVS and CDR2 is FNYEAQ. The CDR3 sequence is CASSPWPKGQRNIQYF. As DNA, the CDR3 is TGTGCCAGCAGCCCCTGGCCGAAGGGGCAACGGAACATTCAGTACTTC.

This rearrangement joins TRBV7-2 to TRBJ2-7; the match to TRBD1 covers 8 bases. The CDR3 sequence is 14 residues long. In germline, CDR1 is SGHTA, CDR2 FQGNSA. J was trimmed by 5 bases and V by 3 bases; bases with no gene match: 6. The CDR3: CASSFDRGRDEQYF. CDR3 in DNA: TGTGCCAGCAGCTTTGACAGGGGAAGAGACGAGCAGTACTTC.

J is TRBJ1-1 and V is TRBV29-1; the D is unclear. Per the germline V gene, CDR1 is SQVTM and CDR2 is ANQGSEA. The V end was cut by 2 bases, the J end by 1 base, with 2 bases between. This CDR3 is 11 amino acids long. The CDR3 here is CSVEWNTEAFF. In DNA, the CDR3 is TGCAGCGTTGAATGGAACACTGAAGCTTTCTTT.

The chain employs TRBV7-3 and TRBJ2-7; D might be TRBD2 (6 bases). Per germline, CDR1 SGHTA and CDR2 FQGTGA. This CDR3 contains 14 residues. V was cut by 3 bases and J by 0 bases, with 9 bases left in between. Here the CDR3 reads CASSLGGGSYEQYF. The CDR3 nucleotides are TGTGCCAGCAGCTTGGGGGGTGGCTCCTACGAGCAGTACTTC.

This clone counts as medium-sized. The same CDR3 can be traced to other DNA sequences in this sample. Written as DNA, the CDR3 is TGTGCCAGCAGTTACGAACCGAACACTGAAGCTTTCTTT. Translating it yields CASSYEPNTEAFF. The rearrangement links TRBV6-5 to TRBJ1-1; D gene ambiguous. The CDR3 extends over 13 amino acids. Germline CDR1 reads MNHEY; CDR2 reads SVGAGI. The V gene lost 2 bases and the J gene lost 1 base, with 5 bases spanning the gap.

The V call is TRBV15, the J call TRBJ2-1; D is perhaps TRBD2 (6 bases). The V end lost 7 bases, the J end lost 4 bases, and 11 bases lay between the germline ends. Germline V gene sequence: CDR1 LNHNV, CDR2 YYDKDF (reference sequence). CDR3 length: 13 residues. As DNA, the CDR3 is TGTGCCACCAACCCAGGGACTTACAATGAGCAGTTCTTC. It specifies CATNPGTYNEQFF.

This clone was picked up one time. The V and J genes are TRBV4-1 and TRBJ2-2; no clear D. From germline, CDR1 is MGHRA and CDR2 YSYEKL. The CDR3 runs to 13 residues. V lost 2 bases to trimming and J lost 4 bases, with 5 bases between them. CDR3 nucleotide sequence: TGCGCCAGCAGCCAAACTCCCACCGGGGAGCTGTTTTTT. Protein product: CASSQTPTGELFF.